This T cell receptor beta chain was documented in a study of regulatory T cells in long-lasting Graves disease. General study results and limits: Among persistent patients, a larger number of public clonotypes were shared (about 3,000) than among newly diagnosed patients (roughly 1,000). Preferential use of TRBV28, TRBJ1-2 and TRBJ2-5 was seen in persistent disease.

The CDR3 sequence is 16 residues long. Losses at the gene ends were 7 bases for V and 5 bases for J; bases not matched to a gene: 17. Germline V CDR1 and CDR2: MDHEN, SYDVKM. iRepertoire HTBI primers and Arm-PCR of CDR3 regions built TCR beta libraries. TCRdb re-analysed the multiplex PCR reads in MiXCR, keeping a single row per CDR3 protein. The table has around 460,000 distinct CDR3 sequences, 12% to 15% seen once. This clonotype was observed many times. Its antigen remains unknown. Described time point: newly diagnosed GD, antithyroid drugs for less than 3 months. PBMC RNA was the source of the TCR library. The same data also went into a second study, on T cells in Graves' hyperthyroidism and ophthalmopathy. That report adds: The HTBI primer set served for first-round RT-PCR of the TCR CDR3.

This TCR was recovered from a woman aged 50 to 65 with Graves disease. Sequenced material: peripheral blood mononuclear cells (PBMCs), taken at new diagnosis, from a patient treated with antithyroid drugs. The chain links TRBV28 to TRBJ2-7; TRBD2 matches 7 bases. The CDR3 sequence: CASKPTRGAGIDEQYF. The CDR3, as DNA: TGTGCCAGCAAACCCACCCGGGGAGCGGGAATCGACGAGCAGTACTTC.